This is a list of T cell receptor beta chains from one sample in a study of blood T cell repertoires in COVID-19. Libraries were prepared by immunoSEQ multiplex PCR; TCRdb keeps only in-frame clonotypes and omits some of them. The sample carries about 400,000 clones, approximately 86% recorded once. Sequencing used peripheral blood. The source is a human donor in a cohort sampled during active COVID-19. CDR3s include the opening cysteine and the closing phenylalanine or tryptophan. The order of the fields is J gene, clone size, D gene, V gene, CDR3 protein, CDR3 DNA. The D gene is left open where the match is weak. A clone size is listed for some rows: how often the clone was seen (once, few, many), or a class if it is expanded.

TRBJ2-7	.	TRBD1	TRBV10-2	CASSKDQGAFKQYF	TGCGCCAGCAGTAAGGACCAGGGGGCGTTCAAGCAGTACTTC
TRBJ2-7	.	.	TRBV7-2	CASSVPGDILGEQYF	TGTGCCAGCAGCGTCCCGGGAGACATCCTCGGAGAGCAGTACTTC
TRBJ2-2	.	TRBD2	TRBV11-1	CASSFSSGSNTGELFF	TGTGCCAGCAGCTTCTCTAGCGGCTCGAACACCGGGGAGCTGTTTTTT
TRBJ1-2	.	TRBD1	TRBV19	CASSDPRQGGYTF	TGTGCCAGTAGTGACCCGCGACAGGGAGGCTACACCTTC
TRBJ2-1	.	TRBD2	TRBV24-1	CATSDLTGRGGDEQFF	TGTGCCACCAGTGATTTAACGGGGAGGGGTGGAGATGAGCAGTTCTTC
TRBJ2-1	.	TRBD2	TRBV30	CAWSGLAGGDEQFF	TGTGCCTGGAGTGGGTTAGCGGGAGGCGATGAGCAGTTCTTC
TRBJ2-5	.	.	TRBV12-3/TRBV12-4	CASSAGPPWAQYF	TGTGCCAGCAGTGCGGGACCACCCTGGGCCCAGTACTTC
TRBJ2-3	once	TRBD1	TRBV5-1	CASSLPGQGGDTQYF	TGCGCCAGCAGCCTGCCCGGACAGGGCGGAGATACGCAGTATTTT
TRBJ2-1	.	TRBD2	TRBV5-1	CASSLESSGSYNEQFF	TGCGCCAGCAGCTTGGAATCTAGCGGGAGCTACAATGAGCAGTTCTTC
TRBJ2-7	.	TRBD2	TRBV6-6	CASMYGGARNEQYF	TGTGCCAGCATGTACGGGGGGGCAAGGAACGAGCAGTACTTC
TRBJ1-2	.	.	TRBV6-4	CASSPIVDTARTF	TGTGCCAGCAGCCCTATTGTGGACACCGCTAGGACCTTC
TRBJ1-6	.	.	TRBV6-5	CASSYSNPARSPLHF	TGTGCCAGCAGTTACTCGAACCCCGCGAGATCACCCCTCCACTTT
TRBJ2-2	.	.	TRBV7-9	CASSSPVRPTGELFF	TGTGCCAGCAGCTCGCCTGTGCGGCCCACCGGGGAGCTGTTTTTT
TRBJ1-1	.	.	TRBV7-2	CASSLRPAAPTEAFF	TGTGCCAGCAGCTTACGTCCCGCGGCGCCCACTGAAGCTTTCTTT
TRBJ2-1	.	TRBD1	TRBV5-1	CASRGDRGPIRIEQFF	TGCGCCAGCAGAGGAGACAGGGGGCCGATAAGGATAGAGCAGTTCTTC
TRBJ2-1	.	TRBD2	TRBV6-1	CASSERGLAEVYNEQFF	TGTGCCAGCAGTGAGCGCGGACTAGCGGAAGTATACAATGAGCAGTTCTTC
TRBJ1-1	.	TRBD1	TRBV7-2	CASSLGPRQGAEAFF	TGTGCCAGCAGCTTAGGCCCCAGACAGGGCGCTGAAGCTTTCTTT
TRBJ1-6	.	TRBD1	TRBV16	CASSSGQGASPLHF	TGTGCCAGCAGCTCGGGACAGGGGGCCTCACCCCTCCACTTT
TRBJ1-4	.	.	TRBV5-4	CASSLEGINEKLFF	TGTGCCAGCAGCTTGGAGGGGATTAATGAAAAACTGTTTTTT
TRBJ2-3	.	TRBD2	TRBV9	CASSVHSGASTDTQYF	TGTGCCAGCAGCGTCCACAGCGGGGCTAGCACAGATACGCAGTATTTT
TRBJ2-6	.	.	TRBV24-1	CATSDTASRYSGANVLTF	TGTGCCACCAGTGATACCGCTAGCCGCTACTCTGGGGCCAACGTCCTGACTTTC
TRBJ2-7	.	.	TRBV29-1	CSVESASSYEQYF	TGCAGCGTTGAAAGCGCGAGCTCCTACGAGCAGTACTTC
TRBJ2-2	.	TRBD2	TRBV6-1	CASSEQAGVPGELFF	TGTGCCAGCAGTGAACAGGCGGGAGTTCCCGGGGAGCTGTTTTTT